The entry below describes one T cell receptor (beta chain). Its antigen is unidentified. These data belong to a study of circulating and synovial CD4+ cells in juvenile arthritis. Study-level points and caveats: CPL and bulk CD4 samples differed at least tenfold in T cell genomes. These blood cells shared more CDR3 sequences with synovium than bulk blood. Vbeta family usage analysis did not detect the pathogenic-like versus bulk difference. Bulk blood CD4 repertoires were more diverse than these.

Data came from immunoSEQ multiplex PCR; TCRdb stores just in-frame clones and leaves some out. There are 36,000 or so clones in the sample; roughly 94% occur only once, and 0.7% lies in the top ten. Germline V gene data show CDR1 as SEHNR and CDR2 as FQNEAQ (reference sequence). V was trimmed by 2 bases and J by 7 bases, leaving 8 bases between them. The CDR3 totals 12 residues. Sequencing was done on a sample of CD4+ T cells from blood. The TCR was taken from a human donor with juvenile idiopathic arthritis. V is TRBV7-9 and J is TRBJ1-2; D call uncertain. Written as DNA, the CDR3 is TGTGCCAGCAGCTTACAAGAGAGTGGCTACACCTTC. Translated: CASSLQESGYTF. The whole variable domain, filled in from reference TRBV7-9 and TRBJ1-2, reads DTGVSQNPRHKITKRGQNVTFRCDPISEHNRLYWYRQTLGQGPEFLTYFQNEAQLEKSRLLSDRFSAERPKGSFSTLEIQRTEQGDSAMYLCASSLQESGYTFGSGTRLTVV.